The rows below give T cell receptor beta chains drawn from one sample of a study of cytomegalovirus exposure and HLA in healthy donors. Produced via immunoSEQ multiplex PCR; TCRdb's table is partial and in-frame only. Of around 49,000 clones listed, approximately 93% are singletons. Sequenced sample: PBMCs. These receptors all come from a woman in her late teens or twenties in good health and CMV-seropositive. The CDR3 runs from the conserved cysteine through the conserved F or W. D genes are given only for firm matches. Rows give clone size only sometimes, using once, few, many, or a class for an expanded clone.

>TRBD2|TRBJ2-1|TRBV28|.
TGTGCCAGCAGTTTATGGACTAGCGGGAGCTCCTACAATGAGCAGTTCTTC
CASSLWTSGSSYNEQFF
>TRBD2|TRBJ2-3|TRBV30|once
TGTGCCTGGAATTCGGGAGGTACGCAGTATTTT
CAWNSGGTQYF
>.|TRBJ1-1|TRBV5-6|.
TGTGCCAGCAGCTTGGGCCGGGCCCCCAGGGACACTGAAGCTTTCTTT
CASSLGRAPRDTEAFF
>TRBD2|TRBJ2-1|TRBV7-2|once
TGTGCCAGCAGCGAACGTTTGAGGGCCGGGGGGAATGAGCAGTTCTTC
CASSERLRAGGNEQFF
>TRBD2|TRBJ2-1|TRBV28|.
TGTGCCAGCAGTTTATGGGGACTAGCGGGAGGGCCGGGTTTGGATGAGCAGTTCTTC
CASSLWGLAGGPGLDEQFF
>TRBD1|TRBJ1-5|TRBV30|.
TGTGCCTGGAGTGCAAAACCTGGGACAGTCTATAATCAGCCCCAGCATTTT
CAWSAKPGTVYNQPQHF
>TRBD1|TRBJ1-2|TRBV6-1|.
TGTGCCAGCAGTGACCCTCCAGAAGGGGGCCCCGCTCGCTATGGCTACACCTTC
CASSDPPEGGPARYGYTF
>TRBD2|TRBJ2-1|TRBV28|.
TGTGCCAGCAGTTTTACTAGCGCTTACAATGAGCAGTTCTTC
CASSFTSAYNEQFF
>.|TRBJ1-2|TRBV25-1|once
TGTGCCAGCAGTGAAAATACAGGGTTTCGGGGCTACACCTTC
CASSENTGFRGYTF
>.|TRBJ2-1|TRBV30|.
TGTGCCTGGAGTCCGACTATGGTAGCGTACAATGAGCAGTTCTTC
CAWSPTMVAYNEQFF
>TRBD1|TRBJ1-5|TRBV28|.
TGTGCCAGCAGTCCCCCCGGTCGGGACAGGGAAACTTTTGGTAATCAGCCCCAGCATTTT
CASSPPGRDRETFGNQPQHF
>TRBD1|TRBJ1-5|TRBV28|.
TGTGCCAGCAGTGGGAGTCTAGGACAGGGAGGGCATTTT
CASSGSLGQGGHF
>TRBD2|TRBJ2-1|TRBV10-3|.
TGTGCCATCAGTGAGGGTTTAGCGGGAGGGTATGAGCAGTTCTTC
CAISEGLAGGYEQFF
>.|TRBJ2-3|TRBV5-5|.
TGTGCCAGCCGGCCGGGGTTGAGGGCAGATACGCAGTATTTT
CASRPGLRADTQYF
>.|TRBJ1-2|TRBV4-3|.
TGCGCCAGCAGCGACCTAGGACAGCCCTATGGCTACACCTTC
CASSDLGQPYGYTF
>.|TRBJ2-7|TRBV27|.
TGTGCCAGCAGTTTATCTTGGACAGAGCCCTACGAGCAGTACTTC
CASSLSWTEPYEQYF
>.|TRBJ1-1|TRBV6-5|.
TGTGCCAGCACCCCCCCCGCGCCGTCAACTGAAGCTTTCTTT
CASTPPAPSTEAFF
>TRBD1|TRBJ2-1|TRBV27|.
TGTGCCAGCAGTTTCCCGACAGGGAGATACAATGAGCAGTTCTTC
CASSFPTGRYNEQFF
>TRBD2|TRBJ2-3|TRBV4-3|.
TGCGCCAGCAGCCAAGTCGGGTCGCGGGAGATCTCAGATACGCAGTATTTT
CASSQVGSREISDTQYF
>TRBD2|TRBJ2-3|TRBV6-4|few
TGTGCCAGCAGTGCCCGAGCGGGAGCTAGCACAGATACGCAGTATTTT
CASSARAGASTDTQYF
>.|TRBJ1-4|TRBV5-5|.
TGTGCCAGCAGCTTGGCCCTCGGGGGGTACGAAAAACTGTTTTTT
CASSLALGGYEKLFF
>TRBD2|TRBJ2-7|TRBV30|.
TGTGCCTGGAGTTCCCCGGTAGCGGGAGATGGGTACGAGCAGTACTTC
CAWSSPVAGDGYEQYF
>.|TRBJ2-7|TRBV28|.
TGTGCCAGCAGCCCCTTACGGTGGCAGGGGAACGCCTACGAGCAGTACTTC
CASSPLRWQGNAYEQYF
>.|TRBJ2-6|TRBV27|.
TGTGCCAGCAGATCGAGTGGGGCCAACGTCCTGACTTTC
CASRSSGANVLTF
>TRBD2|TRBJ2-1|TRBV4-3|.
TGCGCCAGCAGCCAAGTGGGGGGAGGGTATGAGCAGTTCTTC
CASSQVGGGYEQFF
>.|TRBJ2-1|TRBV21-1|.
TGTGCCAGCAGCAAATCTGGGTGGAAAGGGTCCCTATGTAATGGGGGGGAGCAGTTCTTC
CASSKSGWKGSLCNGGEQFF
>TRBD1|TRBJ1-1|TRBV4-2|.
TGTGCCAGCAGCCACCTGTTCCGGGGACAGGGGCGATACACTGAAGCTTTCTTT
CASSHLFRGQGRYTEAFF
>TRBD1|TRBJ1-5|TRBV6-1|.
TGTGCCAGCAGTGAAGCCGGATTTCGACAGGGGGCGCTTCAGCCCCAGCATTTT
CASSEAGFRQGALQPQHF
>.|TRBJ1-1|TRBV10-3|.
TGTGCCATCAGTGAGCCTAACACTGAAGCTTTCTTT
CAISEPNTEAFF
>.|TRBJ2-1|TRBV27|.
TGTGCCAGCAGTTTATTCGGTGCGGGACCCTACAATGAGCAGTTCTTC
CASSLFGAGPYNEQFF
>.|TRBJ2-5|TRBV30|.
TGTGCCTGGAGTCCCCGTATCGGAGAGACCCAGTACTTC
CAWSPRIGETQYF
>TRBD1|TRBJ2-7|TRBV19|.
TGTGCCAGTAGTACCTTGACAGGGGTTACCTACGAGCAGTACTTC
CASSTLTGVTYEQYF
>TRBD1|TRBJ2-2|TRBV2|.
TGTGCCAGCGGACAGGACCCCCTAAAGACCGGGGAGCTGTTTTTT
CASGQDPLKTGELFF
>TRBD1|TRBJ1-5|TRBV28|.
TGTGCCAGCAGCCCACAGGGGGCCTTCAATCAGCCCCAGCATTTT
CASSPQGAFNQPQHF
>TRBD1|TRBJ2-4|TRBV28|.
TGTGCCAGCAGCTCGACAGGGCACAACATTCAGTACTTC
CASSSTGHNIQYF
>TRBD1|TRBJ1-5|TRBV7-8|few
TGTGCCAGCAGCTTCCAACGGGACAGCGTTTCGGGTCAGCCCCAGCATTTT
CASSFQRDSVSGQPQHF
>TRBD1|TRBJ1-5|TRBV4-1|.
TGCGCCAGCAGCCAAGAACAGGGGCCGGGCAATCAGCCCCAGCATTTT
CASSQEQGPGNQPQHF
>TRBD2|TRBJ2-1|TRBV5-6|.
TGTGCCAGCAGCGGGGGACTAGCCTACAATGAGCAGTTCTTC
CASSGGLAYNEQFF
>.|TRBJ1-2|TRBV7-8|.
TGTGCCAGCAGCTCCGGGGGGAGCGCCTATGGCTACACCTTC
CASSSGGSAYGYTF
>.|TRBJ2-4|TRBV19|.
TGTGCCAGTAGTATGTCAGGGATAACCAAAAACATTCAGTACTTC
CASSMSGITKNIQYF
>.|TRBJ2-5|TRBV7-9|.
TGTGCCAGCAGCGGCGAGGGGACCCAGTACTTC
CASSGEGTQYF
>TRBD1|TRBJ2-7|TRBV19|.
TGTGCCAGTAGCCCTGGACAGGGACTCTCCTACGAGCAGTACTTC
CASSPGQGLSYEQYF
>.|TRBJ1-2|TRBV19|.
TGTGCCAGTGGCAACAGGGCCCTCTATGGCTACACCTTC
CASGNRALYGYTF
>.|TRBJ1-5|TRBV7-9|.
TGTGCCAGCAGCTTGGGGACACGAAATCAGCCCCAGCATTTT
CASSLGTRNQPQHF
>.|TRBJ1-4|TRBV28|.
TGTGCCAGCAGTTCCAGGACACCAAAGGGTGAAAAACTGTTTTTT
CASSSRTPKGEKLFF
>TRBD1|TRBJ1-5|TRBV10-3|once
TGTGCCATCAGTGAGTCAACAGGGGACAATCAGCCCCAGCATTTT
CAISESTGDNQPQHF
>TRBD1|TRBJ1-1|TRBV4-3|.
TGCGCCAGCAGCCAAGGGGGACAGTACACTGAAGCTTTCTTT
CASSQGGQYTEAFF
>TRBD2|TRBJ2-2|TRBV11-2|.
TGTGCCAGCAAAAACCCTCTAGCGGCGAACACCGGGGAGCTGTTTTTT
CASKNPLAANTGELFF
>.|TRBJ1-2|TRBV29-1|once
TGCAGCGTTTGGAGTTCGGGCTACACCTTC
CSVWSSGYTF